These T cell receptor beta chains were read from a single sample in a study of CD8+ T cells in alopecia areata. Here immunoSEQ multiplex PCR was the method, and the copy in TCRdb shows in-frame clones only, minus some. Among fewer than 250,000 clones listed, 57% were seen once. The starting material was CD4+ T cells sorted from blood, obtained at week 0. These receptor sequences come from a human donor with alopecia areata. The CDR3 runs from the conserved cysteine through the conserved F or W. The order of the fields is V gene, J gene, CDR3 protein.

TRBV29-1,TRBJ1-2,CSAPTGAGYAPTF
TRBV30,TRBJ2-6,CAWSGGQGANVLTF
TRBV2,TRBJ1-1,CASSDWTGEAFF
TRBV19,TRBJ1-2,CASSMGGGSYGYTF
TRBV15,TRBJ1-4,CATSRAGRSEKLFF
TRBV11-2,TRBJ2-4,CASSFMQGGNIQYF
TRBV5-4,TRBJ1-1,CASSLQGQTEAFF
TRBV29-1,TRBJ2-7,CSVVGRGVAYEQYF
TRBV19,TRBJ2-2,CASSHRAGELFF
TRBV5-4,TRBJ2-1,CASSLGIGTRGNEQFF
TRBV6-5,TRBJ2-3,CASSSVGGGTDTQYF
TRBV29-1,TRBJ2-5,CSVASDQETQYF
TRBV30,TRBJ1-6,CAWSVLLQGNSPLHF
TRBV4-1,TRBJ2-4,CASSPSGLAGEIAKNIQYF
TRBV4-1,TRBJ2-7,CASSQDRGRTSAYEQYF
TRBV6-5,TRBJ1-4,CASRHDLNEKLFF
TRBV10-3,TRBJ2-3,CAISGSTDTQYF
TRBV11-2,TRBJ2-1,CASSSRMAAGPSEQFF
TRBV7-3,TRBJ2-3,CASSGLAGDTDTQYF
TRBV11-2,TRBJ1-6,CASSSGPGTGISSLHF
TRBV29-1,TRBJ1-3,CSVDRAWGGTIYF
TRBV14,TRBJ2-3,CASRMAGSKDTQYF
TRBV28,TRBJ2-3,CASSFPVRGAQYF
TRBV7-6,TRBJ2-1,CASSPRQGNGYNEQFF
TRBV29-1,TRBJ1-2,CSVALQTYGYTF
TRBV10-3,TRBJ1-1,CAISDSGDIGEAFF
TRBV27,TRBJ1-1,CASSWRMNTEAFF
TRBV6-5,TRBJ2-1,CASSYTGVRADEQFF
TRBV5-1,TRBJ1-2,CASSLGSYGYTF
TRBV7-9,TRBJ2-1,CASSLGDFASRQFF
TRBV7-2,TRBJ2-3,CASSLAPSGSTDTQYF
TRBV6-5,TRBJ1-1,CASGTMNTEAFF
TRBV6-1,TRBJ1-4,CASSRRPNTNEKLFF
TRBV18,TRBJ2-1,CASSQDRTMEQFF
TRBV6-5,TRBJ2-1,CASSPRTDSYNEQFF
TRBV2,TRBJ2-5,CASGRDNQETQYF
TRBV19,TRBJ1-5,CASSVGLSNQPQHF
TRBV29-1,TRBJ2-3,CSAERGYTDTQYF
TRBV5-1,TRBJ2-7,CASSLALQDYEQYF